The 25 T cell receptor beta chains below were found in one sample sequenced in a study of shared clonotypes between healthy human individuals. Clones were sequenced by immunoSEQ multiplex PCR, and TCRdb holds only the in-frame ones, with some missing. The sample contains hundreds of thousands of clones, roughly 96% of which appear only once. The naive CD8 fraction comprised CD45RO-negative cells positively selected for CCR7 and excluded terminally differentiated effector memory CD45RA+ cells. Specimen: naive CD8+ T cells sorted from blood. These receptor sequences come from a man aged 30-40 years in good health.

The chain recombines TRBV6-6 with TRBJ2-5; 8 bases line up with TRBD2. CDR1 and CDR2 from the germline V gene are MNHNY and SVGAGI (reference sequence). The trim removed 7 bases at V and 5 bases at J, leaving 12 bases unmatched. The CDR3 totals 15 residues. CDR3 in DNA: TGTGCCAGCATCCCCCCCGGGGGGGGGAGGGAGACCCAGTACTTC. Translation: CASIPPGGGRETQYF.

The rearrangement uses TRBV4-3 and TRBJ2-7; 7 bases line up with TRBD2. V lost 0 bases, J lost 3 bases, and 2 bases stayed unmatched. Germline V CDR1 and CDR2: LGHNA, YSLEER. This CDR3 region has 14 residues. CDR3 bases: TGCGCCAGCAGCCAAGAGGAGCGGGACTACGAGCAGTACTTC. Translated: CASSQEERDYEQYF.

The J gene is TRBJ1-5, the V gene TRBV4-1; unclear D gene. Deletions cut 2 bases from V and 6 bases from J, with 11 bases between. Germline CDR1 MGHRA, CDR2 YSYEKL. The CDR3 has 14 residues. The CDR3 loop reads CASSQQVRGQPQHF. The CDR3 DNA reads TGCGCCAGCAGCCAACAGGTTCGGGGTCAGCCCCAGCATTTT.

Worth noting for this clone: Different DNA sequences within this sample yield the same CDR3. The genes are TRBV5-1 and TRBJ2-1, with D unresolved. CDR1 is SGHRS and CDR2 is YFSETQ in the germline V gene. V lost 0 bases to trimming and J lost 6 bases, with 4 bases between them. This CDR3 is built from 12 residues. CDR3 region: CASSLEANEQFF. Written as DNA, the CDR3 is TGCGCCAGCAGCTTGGAAGCCAATGAGCAGTTCTTC. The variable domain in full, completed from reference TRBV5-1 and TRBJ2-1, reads KAGVTQTPRYLIKTRGQQVTLSCSPISGHRSVSWYQQTPGQGLQFLFEYFSETQRNKGNFPGRFSGRQFSNSRSEMNVSTLELGDSALYLCASSLEANEQFFGPGTRLTVL.

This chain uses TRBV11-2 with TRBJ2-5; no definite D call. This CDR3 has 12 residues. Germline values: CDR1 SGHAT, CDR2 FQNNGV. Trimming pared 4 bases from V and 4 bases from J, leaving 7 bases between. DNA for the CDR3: TGTGCCAGCAGCTCACGGGTAGAGACCCAGTACTTC. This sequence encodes CASSSRVETQYF.

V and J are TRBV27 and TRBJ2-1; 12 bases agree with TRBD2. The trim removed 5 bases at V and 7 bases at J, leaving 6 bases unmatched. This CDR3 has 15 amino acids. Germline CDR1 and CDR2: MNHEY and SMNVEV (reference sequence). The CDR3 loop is CASSPSGRAWNEQFF. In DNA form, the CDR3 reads TGTGCCAGCAGTCCTAGCGGGAGGGCCTGGAATGAGCAGTTCTTC.

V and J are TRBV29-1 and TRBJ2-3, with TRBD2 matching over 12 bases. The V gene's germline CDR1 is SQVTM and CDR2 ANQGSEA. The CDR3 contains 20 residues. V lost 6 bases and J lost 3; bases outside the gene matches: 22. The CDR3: CSVPGRGMGTSGLPTDTQYF. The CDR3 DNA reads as TGCAGCGTCCCGGGCAGGGGGATGGGGACTAGCGGGCTACCAACAGATACGCAGTATTTT.

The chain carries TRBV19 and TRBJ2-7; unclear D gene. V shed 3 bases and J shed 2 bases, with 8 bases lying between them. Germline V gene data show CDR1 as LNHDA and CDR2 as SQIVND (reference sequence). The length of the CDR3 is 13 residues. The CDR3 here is CASSIFVTYEQYF. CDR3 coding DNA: TGTGCCAGTAGTATTTTCGTAACCTACGAGCAGTACTTC.

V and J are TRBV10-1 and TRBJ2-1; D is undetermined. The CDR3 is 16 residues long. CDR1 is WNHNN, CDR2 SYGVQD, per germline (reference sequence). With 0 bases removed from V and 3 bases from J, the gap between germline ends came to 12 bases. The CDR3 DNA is TGCGCCAGCAGTGAGTCGGAACTCCTGAACTACAATGAGCAGTTCTTC. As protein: CASSESELLNYNEQFF.

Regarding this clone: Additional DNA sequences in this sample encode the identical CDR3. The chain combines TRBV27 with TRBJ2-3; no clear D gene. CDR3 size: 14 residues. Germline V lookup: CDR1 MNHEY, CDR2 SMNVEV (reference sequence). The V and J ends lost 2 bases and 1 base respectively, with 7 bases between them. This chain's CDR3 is CASSLRGRTDTQYF. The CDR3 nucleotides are TGTGCCAGCAGTTTACGTGGGCGCACAGATACGCAGTATTTT.

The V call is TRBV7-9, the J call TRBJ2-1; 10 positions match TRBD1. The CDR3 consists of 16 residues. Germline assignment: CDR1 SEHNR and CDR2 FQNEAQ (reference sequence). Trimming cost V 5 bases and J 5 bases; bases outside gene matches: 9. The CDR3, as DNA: TGTGCCAGCAGCCATCCGGGACAGGGGAACAACAATGAGCAGTTCTTC. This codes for CASSHPGQGNNNEQFF.

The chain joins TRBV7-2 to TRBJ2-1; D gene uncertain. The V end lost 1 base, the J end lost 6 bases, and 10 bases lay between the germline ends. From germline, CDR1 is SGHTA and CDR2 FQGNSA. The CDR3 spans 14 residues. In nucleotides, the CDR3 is TGTGCCAGCAGCTTAGAATTAGGAGTCAATGAGCAGTTCTTC. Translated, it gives CASSLELGVNEQFF.

The CDR3 spells CASRKTGSEQYF. CDR3 DNA: TGTGCCAGTAGGAAAACAGGGTCCGAGCAGTACTTC. The chain combines TRBV19 with TRBJ2-7, with D possibly being TRBD1 (6 bases). This CDR3 has 12 residues. V dropped 6 bases and J dropped 6 bases, with 12 bases sitting between them. The germline CDR1 and CDR2 sequences are LNHDA and SQIVND (reference sequence).

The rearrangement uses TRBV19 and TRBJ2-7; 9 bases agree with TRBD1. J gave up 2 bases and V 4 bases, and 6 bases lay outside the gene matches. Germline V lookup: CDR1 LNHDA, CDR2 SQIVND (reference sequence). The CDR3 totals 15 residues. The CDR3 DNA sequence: TGTGCCAGTAGTAATCCGGGACAGGGCCCCTACGAGCAGTACTTC. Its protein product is CASSNPGQGPYEQYF.

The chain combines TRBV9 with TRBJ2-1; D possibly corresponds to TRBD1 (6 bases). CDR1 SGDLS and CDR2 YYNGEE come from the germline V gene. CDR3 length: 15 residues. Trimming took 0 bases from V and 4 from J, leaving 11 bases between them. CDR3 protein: CASSVGSRGYNEQFF. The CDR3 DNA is TGTGCCAGCAGCGTAGGTAGCAGGGGTTACAATGAGCAGTTCTTC.

The CDR3 nucleotides read TGTGCCAGCAGTGCACCGGGACAGGGTTGGGATACGCAGTATTTT. Amino acid sequence: CASSAPGQGWDTQYF. The chain has TRBV27 and TRBJ2-3, with 9 nucleotides matching TRBD1. The CDR3 consists of 15 residues. Losses at the gene ends were 5 bases for V and 6 bases for J; bases not matched to a gene: 9. CDR1 is MNHEY, CDR2 SMNVEV, per germline (reference sequence).

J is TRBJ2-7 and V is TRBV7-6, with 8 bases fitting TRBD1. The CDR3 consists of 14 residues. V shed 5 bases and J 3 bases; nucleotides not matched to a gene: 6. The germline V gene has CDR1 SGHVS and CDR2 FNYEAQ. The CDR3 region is CASSHPDRDYEQYF. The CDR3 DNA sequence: TGTGCCAGCAGCCATCCGGACAGGGACTACGAGCAGTACTTC.

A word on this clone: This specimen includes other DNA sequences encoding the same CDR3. The CDR3 region is CASSLAGGETQYF. The CDR3 nucleotides read TGTGCCAGCAGCTTAGCAGGGGGAGAGACCCAGTACTTC. The V and J genes are TRBV7-9 and TRBJ2-5, with a possible D match to TRBD1 (6 bases). V gave up 0 bases and J gave up 4 bases, with 6 bases separating them. The CDR3 is 13 residues long. Looked up from germline, CDR1 is SEHNR and CDR2 is FQNEAQ (reference sequence).

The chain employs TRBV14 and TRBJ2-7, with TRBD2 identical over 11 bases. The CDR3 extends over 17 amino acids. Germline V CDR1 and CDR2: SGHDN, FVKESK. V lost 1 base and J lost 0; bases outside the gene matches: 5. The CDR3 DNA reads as TGTGCCAGCAGCCAAGGCCTAGCGGGAGGAAGCTCCTACGAGCAGTACTTC. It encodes CASSQGLAGGSSYEQYF.

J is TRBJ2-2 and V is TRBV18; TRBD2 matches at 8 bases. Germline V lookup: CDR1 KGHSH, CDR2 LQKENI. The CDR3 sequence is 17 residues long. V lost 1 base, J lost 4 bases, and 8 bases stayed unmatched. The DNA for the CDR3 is TGTGCCAGCTCACCACGTGGTAGCGGGGAGTTCACCGGGGAGCTGTTTTTT. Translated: CASSPRGSGEFTGELFF.

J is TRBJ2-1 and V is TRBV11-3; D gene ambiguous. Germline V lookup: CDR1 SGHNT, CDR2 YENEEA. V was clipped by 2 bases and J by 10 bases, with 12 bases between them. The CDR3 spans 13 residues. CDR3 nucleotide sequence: TGTGCCAGCAGCTTACCACCCAGCGAAGAGCAGTTCTTC. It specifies CASSLPPSEEQFF.

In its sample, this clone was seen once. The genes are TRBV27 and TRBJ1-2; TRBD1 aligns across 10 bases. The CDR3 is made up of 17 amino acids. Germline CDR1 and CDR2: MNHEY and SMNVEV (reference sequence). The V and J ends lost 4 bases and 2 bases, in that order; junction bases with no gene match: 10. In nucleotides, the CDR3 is TGTGCCAGCAGTTCCTACCCGGGGACAGGGGAGAACTATGGCTACACCTTC. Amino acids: CASSSYPGTGENYGYTF.

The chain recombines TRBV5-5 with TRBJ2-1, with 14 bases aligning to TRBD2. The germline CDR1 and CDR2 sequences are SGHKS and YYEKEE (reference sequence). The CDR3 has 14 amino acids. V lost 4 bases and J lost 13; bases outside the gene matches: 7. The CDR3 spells CASSGGLAGVKQFF. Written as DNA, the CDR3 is TGTGCCAGCAGCGGGGGACTAGCGGGAGTGAAACAGTTCTTC.

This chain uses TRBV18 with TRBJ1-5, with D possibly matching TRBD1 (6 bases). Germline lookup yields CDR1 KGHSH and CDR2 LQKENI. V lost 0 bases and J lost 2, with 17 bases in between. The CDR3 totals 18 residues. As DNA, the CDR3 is TGTGCCAGCTCACCACCGGGGACAATCGAAGAGGGCAATCAGCCCCAGCATTTT. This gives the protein CASSPPGTIEEGNQPQHF.

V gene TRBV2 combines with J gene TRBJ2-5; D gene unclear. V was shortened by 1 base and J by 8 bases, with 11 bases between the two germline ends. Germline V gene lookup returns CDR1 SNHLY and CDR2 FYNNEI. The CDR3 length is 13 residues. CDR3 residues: CASSEEAGRTQYF. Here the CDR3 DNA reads TGTGCCAGCAGTGAAGAGGCAGGTAGAACCCAGTACTTC.